This is a list of T cell receptor beta chains from one sample in a study of cytomegalovirus exposure and HLA in healthy donors. Assay: immunoSEQ multiplex PCR; the TCRdb copy retains only in-frame clones and omits some. Of roughly 230,000 clones in the sample, roughly 87% were seen once. Sequencing used PBMCs. Receptors were obtained from a woman between 25 and 40 years old in good health and CMV-seronegative. The conserved cysteine and the conserved F or W are not part of the CDR3 here. Size is omitted from some rows. Given values are once, few, many or a class for expanded clones.

J | size | V | CDR3
TRBJ2-2 | . | TRBV19 | ASNRWGEGPGELF
TRBJ2-3 | . | TRBV27 | ASSFVWGQGTDTQY
TRBJ1-1 | . | TRBV4-3 | ASSQDSWTEAF
TRBJ2-5 | . | TRBV6-1 | ASSPLTGVETQY
TRBJ2-1 | once | TRBV18 | ASSPGTPRNEQF
TRBJ1-4 | . | TRBV27 | ASSLWGANEKLF
TRBJ2-4 | . | TRBV6-1 | ASSGTAAKRDIQY
TRBJ2-3 | . | TRBV5-1 | ASSFGTGGTDTQY
TRBJ2-1 | . | TRBV27 | ASSSTRIRNEQF
TRBJ1-4 | . | TRBV9 | ASSVEGRAYEKLF
TRBJ2-5 | . | TRBV7-7 | ASSLLTGETQY
TRBJ2-2 | . | TRBV7-6 | ASSPTGGMGTGELF
TRBJ2-7 | . | TRBV12-5 | ASGLVVVLNGGMGFYEQY
TRBJ1-1 | . | TRBV7-9 | ASSSPGTGAGDTEAF
TRBJ2-7 | . | TRBV7-8 | ASSLARGSTYEQY
TRBJ2-1 | . | TRBV5-6 | ASSLDSGTGGQFEQF
TRBJ1-2 | . | TRBV6-1 | ASSDHRGPYGYT
TRBJ1-2 | . | TRBV6-6 | ASSYGVRYGYT
TRBJ1-1 | . | TRBV18 | ASSPSGSAEAF
TRBJ2-2 | . | TRBV27 | ASSETSLAGGTGELF
TRBJ2-1 | once | TRBV29-1 | SVSTGINEQF
TRBJ2-5 | . | TRBV6-5 | ASSYSGPGAETQY
TRBJ2-7 | . | TRBV4-1 | ASSQDDNEQY
TRBJ1-2 | . | TRBV5-1 | ASSSGQGDGYT
TRBJ2-1 | . | TRBV13 | ASSSGDRLFVTEQF
TRBJ2-7 | . | TRBV28 | ASRQGGKSYEQY
TRBJ2-1 | . | TRBV27 | ASSAQGYNEQF
TRBJ2-7 | once | TRBV11-2 | ASSLVMASGYYEQY
TRBJ2-3 | . | TRBV9 | ASSGGANTDTQY
TRBJ2-1 | once | TRBV29-1 | SVGSDEQF
TRBJ1-2 | . | TRBV4-1 | ASSQVDRYGANYGYT